The sequence of this T cell receptor beta chain was determined in a study of metastatic and nonmetastatic thyroid tumors. Whole-study context: Peripheral blood and tumor or nodule samples from malignant and benign thyroid patients were compared.

As handled by the study authors: Across clinicopathological groups, CDR3 differences served as the basis for building a distant-metastasis classifier for papillary thyroid cancer. Through MiXCR, TCRdb re-clonotyped the PCR reads. The authors' filters were not applied to this entry. The sample has roughly 4,500 clones, roughly 37% seen once; the top ten hold under 30%. Study-wide points: It was reported that TCR beta diversity was significantly higher in malignant thyroid tumors than benign nodules, in blood and tumor.

Trimming stripped 7 bases from V and 1 base from J, with 4 bases between. Germline-derived CDR1 and CDR2 are SNHLY and FYNNEI. The CDR3 is made up of 11 amino acids. Notes on this clone: Its target is unknown.

Treatment of any kind had been given to no patient before thyroid surgery. This rearrangement joins TRBV2 to TRBJ1-1; D gene ambiguous. The TCR sequence derives from a male donor with papillary thyroid cancer or a benign thyroid nodule (not recorded which). Some clones in this sample may be carry-over from other donors' samples. The sequenced material came from tumor tissue. CDR3 region: CASTKNTEAFF. The CDR3 DNA is TGTGCCAGCACGAAGAACACTGAAGCTTTCTTT.